These 22 T cell receptor beta chains originate from one sample sequenced in a study of low-dose radiotherapy and immunotherapy resistance in tumors. Covering alpha and beta chains, TRAV- and TRBV-specific primers were used for the first-strand cDNA. The authors ran about 20 PCR cycles to amplify TCRs with a constant-region primer and V-primer adapter. MiXCR was run by TCRdb on the reads, yielding one entry per CDR3 protein. The sample records some 88,000 distinct CDR3 sequences, under 10% being singletons. Described time point: before trial treatment. The specimen was PBMCs, collected before treatment. These TCRs come from a male donor with prostate cancer.

At least ten counts were recorded for this clonotype. The chain combines TRBV29-1 with TRBJ2-5; D not resolved. CDR1 and CDR2 from the germline V gene are SQVTM and ANQGSEA. The CDR3 runs to 12 residues. The V end was cut by 2 bases, the J end by 1 base, with 5 bases between. CDR3: CSVERGQETQYF. In nucleotides, the CDR3 is TGCAGCGTTGAAAGAGGCCAAGAGACCCAGTACTTC.

This clonotype was counted many times. The CDR3 loop is CASSSPDRVEQYF. The CDR3 coding sequence is TGCGCCAGCAGCTCCCCAGACAGGGTCGAGCAGTACTTC. The chain combines TRBV5-1 with TRBJ2-7, with TRBD1 matching 7 bases. Germline loops: CDR1 SGHRS, CDR2 YFSETQ. V was clipped by 3 bases and J by 6 bases; unmatched bases: 6. The CDR3 totals 13 residues.

This chain joins TRBV27 and TRBJ2-7; the match to TRBD1 covers 9 bases. The ends lost 6 bases at V and 3 bases at J; junction bases unmatched: 9. This CDR3 is 15 amino acids long. Looked up from germline, CDR1 is MNHEY and CDR2 is SMNVEV (reference sequence). The chain's CDR3 is CASSVTGTGYYEQYF. CDR3 sequence (DNA): TGTGCCAGCAGCGTAACCGGGACAGGGTACTACGAGCAGTACTTC.

This clonotype was picked up many times. This chain joins TRBV2 and TRBJ2-7, with TRBD2 identical over 8 bases. CDR1 is SNHLY and CDR2 is FYNNEI in the germline V gene. V shed 6 bases and J 6 bases; nucleotides not matched to a gene: 7. There are 13 residues in the CDR3. The CDR3 region is CASSPGLATEQYF. The CDR3 nucleotides are TGTGCCAGCAGCCCCGGACTAGCTACCGAGCAGTACTTC.

This clonotype was counted at least ten times. The chain uses TRBV20-1 and TRBJ1-5; 7 nucleotides match TRBD1. The J segment lost 0 bases and the V segment lost 3 bases, leaving 2 bases of the junction unmatched. The CDR3 runs 14 residues. The germline gives CDR1 DFQATT, CDR2 SNEGSKA (reference sequence). In DNA form, the CDR3 reads TGCAGTGCTAGGACAGGGCATAGCAATCAGCCCCAGCATTTT. Translating gives CSARTGHSNQPQHF.

This clonotype was observed many times. This chain links TRBV28 with TRBJ2-1; D is undetermined. Trimming took off 6 bases at V and 1 base at J, with 10 bases between the two ends. This CDR3 comprises 14 residues. Germline V lookup: CDR1 MDHEN, CDR2 SYDVKM. DNA for the CDR3: TGTGCCAGCAGGCGTGTGGGGTCCTACAATGAGCAGTTCTTC. Translation: CASRRVGSYNEQFF. Full variable domain (missing parts from reference TRBV28 and TRBJ2-1): DVKVTQSSRYLVKRTGEKVFLECVQDMDHENMFWYRQDPGLGLRLIYFSYDVKMKEKGDIPEGYSVSREKKERFSLILESASTNQTSMYLCASRRVGSYNEQFFGPGTRLTVL.

This clonotype was counted between two and nine times. The V call is TRBV5-8, the J call TRBJ1-2, with 7 nucleotides matching TRBD1. The CDR3 has 16 residues. Germline loops: CDR1 SGHTS, CDR2 YDEGEE. Germline trimming cut 0 bases from V and 0 bases from J; bases unmatched to any gene: 5. In DNA, the CDR3 is TGTGCCAGCAGCTTGGCCGGACAGGCCTCTAACTATGGCTACACCTTC. Amino acids: CASSLAGQASNYGYTF.

This clonotype was picked up many times. This sequence joins TRBV4-3 and TRBJ1-3; a weak D match, TRBD1 (5 bases). CDR1 is LGHNA, CDR2 YSLEER, per germline. V dropped 0 bases and J dropped 7 bases, with 16 bases sitting between them. The CDR3 spans 16 residues. This CDR3 reads CASSQDPQGPGNTIYF. For the CDR3, the DNA is TGCGCCAGCAGCCAAGATCCCCAGGGCCCAGGGAACACCATATATTTT.

This clonotype was picked up many times. The gene calls are TRBV4-3 and TRBJ1-4; 10 positions agree with TRBD1. The V segment lost 0 bases and the J segment 13 bases; nucleotides outside the gene matches: 8. Germline lookup yields CDR1 LGHNA and CDR2 YSLEER. This CDR3 has 15 residues. CDR3 bases: TGCGCCAGCAGCCAAGACTCCCGGGACAGGGGTTTACTGTTTTTT. Its translation: CASSQDSRDRGLLFF.

This clonotype was picked up many times. CDR3 sequence reads: CASSAAGSYEQYF. For the CDR3, the DNA is TGTGCCAGCAGCGCGGCTGGATCCTACGAGCAGTACTTC. This chain connects TRBV7-2 to TRBJ2-7; no clear D. CDR3 length: 13 residues. Trimming pared 5 bases from V and 1 base from J, leaving 9 bases between. Germline V gene sequence: CDR1 SGHTA, CDR2 FQGNSA.

This clonotype was seen a few times. This chain connects TRBV5-4 to TRBJ2-7, with unresolved D. The CDR3 is 12 residues long. V was cut by 6 bases and J by 3 bases, with 10 bases left in between. The germline gives CDR1 SGHNT, CDR2 YYREEE (reference sequence). CDR3 sequence: CASKRDNYEQYF. In nucleotides, the CDR3 is TGTGCCAGCAAGAGAGATAACTACGAGCAGTACTTC.

In its sample, this clonotype was seen many times. V is TRBV25-1 and J is TRBJ1-2; D remains unclear. The germline CDR1 and CDR2 sequences are MGHDK and SYGVNS. This CDR3 region has 12 residues. Trimming took 3 bases from V and 2 from J, leaving 4 bases between them. CDR3 region: CASSDGNYGYTF. The CDR3 nucleotides read TGTGCCAGCAGTGATGGGAACTATGGCTACACCTTC.

This clonotype has at least ten counts. This rearrangement joins TRBV7-8 to TRBJ2-3; D ambiguous. The CDR3 runs 18 residues. Germline CDR1 is SGHVS and CDR2 is FQNEAQ. Deletions cut 0 bases from V and 2 bases from J, with 18 bases between. CDR3 sequence reads: CASSLALISINSTDTQYF. The CDR3 DNA reads TGTGCCAGCAGCTTAGCCCTAATTTCCATAAACTCCACAGATACGCAGTATTTT.

This clonotype occurred many times. The chain couples TRBV19 to TRBJ2-3, with D possibly TRBD2 on 5 matching bases. Germline V gene sequence: CDR1 LNHDA, CDR2 SQIVND (reference sequence). V lost 4 bases, J lost 2 bases, and 7 bases lay in between. This CDR3 region has 13 residues. The CDR3 region is CASSTRDTDTQYF. CDR3 nucleotides: TGTGCCAGTAGTACCCGGGACACAGATACGCAGTATTTT.

This clonotype was counted at least ten times. The genes are TRBV5-1 and TRBJ2-1; perhaps D is TRBD1 or TRBD2 (7 bases each). CDR1 and CDR2 from the germline V gene are SGHRS and YFSETQ. CDR3 length: 16 amino acids. V shed 0 bases and J shed 8 bases, with 18 bases lying between them. Written as DNA, the CDR3 is TGCGCCAGCAGCTTGGTGAGCAGGGGGAGCGGGGATGAGCAGTTCTTC. This encodes CASSLVSRGSGDEQFF.

At least ten counts were recorded for this clonotype. The CDR3: CASTQNTEAFF. The CDR3 DNA is TGCGCCAGCACCCAAAACACTGAAGCTTTCTTT. The genes are TRBV5-1 and TRBJ1-1; no firm D call. CDR3 size: 11 residues. Germline V gene lookup returns CDR1 SGHRS and CDR2 YFSETQ. The V end was cut by 6 bases, the J end by 2 bases, with 5 bases between.

This clonotype has ten or more counts. The rearrangement joins TRBV7-2 to TRBJ2-4; D gene ambiguous. The CDR3 loop spans 11 amino acids. The germline CDR1 and CDR2 sequences are SGHTA and FQGNSA. With 1 base removed from V and 8 bases from J, the gap between germline ends came to 3 bases. CDR3 sequence: CASSLGDIQYF. The CDR3 DNA follows: TGTGCCAGCAGCTTAGGGGACATTCAGTACTTC.

Many counts were recorded for this clonotype. The rearrangement joins TRBV9 to TRBJ1-1; D possibly corresponds to TRBD1 (6 bases). There are 13 residues in the CDR3. Looked up from germline, CDR1 is SGDLS and CDR2 is YYNGEE. The V end was cut by 3 bases, the J end by 5 bases, with 11 bases between. CDR3 DNA sequence: TGTGCCAGCAGCGCACAACAGGGAACTGAAGCTTTCTTT. Protein: CASSAQQGTEAFF.

This clonotype was seen repeatedly, ten times or more. The rearrangement uses TRBV6-2 or TRBV6-3 and TRBJ1-5; tentative D call: TRBD1 (5 bases). The CDR3 extends over 14 amino acids. Looked up from germline, CDR1 is MNHEY and CDR2 is SVGEGT. Trimming cost V 2 bases and J 4 bases, with 9 bases left between them. In DNA form, the CDR3 reads TGTGCCAGCAGTTACAGGGGTGGAAATCAGCCCCAGCATTTT. As protein: CASSYRGGNQPQHF.

The table lists this clonotype with many counts. V and J are TRBV20-1 and TRBJ2-1; TRBD2 agrees at 10 bases. The CDR3 contains 18 residues. Germline loops: CDR1 DFQATT, CDR2 SNEGSKA (reference sequence). The trim removed 6 bases at V and 1 base at J, leaving 15 bases unmatched. The CDR3 region has the DNA TGCAGTGCAAGGGGGTATGGTCTAGCGGGAGTTTCCTACAATGAGCAGTTCTTC. Translated: CSARGYGLAGVSYNEQFF.

This clonotype was recorded at least ten times. The chain has TRBV29-1 and TRBJ1-1; D is perhaps TRBD1 (5 bases). Between the trimmed V and J ends, which lost 7 bases and 0 bases, there was a span of 9 bases. Germline CDR1 and CDR2: SQVTM and ANQGSEA. This CDR3 is built from 12 residues. The CDR3 reads CSAGHLNTEAFF. The CDR3 DNA sequence: TGCAGCGCCGGACACTTGAACACTGAAGCTTTCTTT. Full variable domain (remainder filled in from reference TRBV29-1 and TRBJ1-1): SAVISQKPSRDICQRGTSLTIQCQVDSQVTMMFWYRQQPGQSLTLIATANQGSEATYESGFVIDKFPISRPNLTFSTLTVSNMSPEDSSIYLCSAGHLNTEAFFGQGTRLTVV.

The chain couples TRBV28 to TRBJ2-2, with 7 bases lining up with TRBD2. CDR3 length: 14 amino acids. Germline CDR1 reads MDHEN; CDR2 reads SYDVKM. J was trimmed by 7 bases and V by 6 bases; bases with no gene match: 8. CDR3 coding DNA: TGTGCCAGCAGCCTCCATGGCGGGGGCGGGGAGCTGTTTTTT. Its translation: CASSLHGGGGELFF.